These 25 T cell receptor beta chains came from one sample sequenced in a study of cytomegalovirus exposure and HLA in healthy donors. Primers for the PCR totalled 60 Vbeta and 13 Jbeta. The repertoire was sequenced with immunoSEQ multiplex PCR; TCRdb's copy has only in-frame clones and lacks some. Of tens of thousands of clones listed, more than 75% were seen once; the top ten hold about 1.9%. Sequenced sample: PBMCs. These receptors were obtained from a man between 18 and 29 years old in good health and CMV-seronegative.

This sequence joins TRBV12-5 and TRBJ2-2; D might be TRBD2 (7 bases). CDR1 is LGHNT, CDR2 FRNRAP, per germline. With 3 bases removed from V and 1 base from J, the gap between germline ends came to 15 bases. The CDR3 extends over 17 amino acids. The CDR3 DNA reads TGTGCTAGTGGTTTCCTCGGGGGCGGGAGGAACACCGGGGAGCTGTTTTTT. It encodes CASGFLGGGRNTGELFF.

The chain couples TRBV7-6 to TRBJ2-2; possibly TRBD1 for D (6 bases). In germline, CDR1 is SGHVS, CDR2 FNYEAQ. Trimming cost V 5 bases and J 6 bases, with 10 bases left between them. This CDR3 region has 13 residues. The CDR3: CASSPTGPGELFF. Written as DNA, the CDR3 is TGTGCCAGCAGCCCCACAGGGCCCGGGGAGCTGTTTTTT.

The chain recombines TRBV6-1 with TRBJ1-1; D not resolved. The germline V and J ends were trimmed by 6 bases and 3 bases, with 17 bases remaining between them. From germline, CDR1 is MNHNS and CDR2 SASEGT. This CDR3 region has 15 residues. The chain's CDR3 is CASSYHGSWDTEAFF. The DNA for the CDR3 is TGTGCCAGCAGCTACCACGGGTCTTGGGACACTGAAGCTTTCTTT.

This clone was recorded a few times. The genes are TRBV6-1 and TRBJ2-1; TRBD2 is a possible D gene (5 bases). The CDR3 is made up of 17 amino acids. In germline, CDR1 is MNHNS, CDR2 SASEGT. The ends were cut back, 2 bases at V and 4 bases at J, with 18 bases in the middle. DNA of the CDR3: TGTGCCAGCAGTGAATTGTCCCGGGGTCCGGTATACAATGAGCAGTTCTTC. Encoded protein: CASSELSRGPVYNEQFF.

V gene TRBV6-1 combines with J gene TRBJ1-6, with 8 bases fitting TRBD1. CDR1 MNHNS and CDR2 SASEGT come from the germline V gene. The CDR3 is made up of 14 amino acids. V shed 1 base and J 8 bases; nucleotides not matched to a gene: 1. DNA of the CDR3: TGTGCCAGCAGTGAAGGGACAGGGTATTCACCCCTCCACTTT. This sequence encodes CASSEGTGYSPLHF.

The J gene is TRBJ2-1, the V gene TRBV13; D may be TRBD2 (6 bases). V shed 4 bases and J shed 2 bases, with 15 bases lying between them. The CDR3 is 16 amino acids. The germline CDR1 and CDR2 sequences are PRHDT and FYEKMQ (reference sequence). CDR3 DNA: TGTGCCAGCAGCTCCATGGGGGGACGGGCCTACAATGAGCAGTTCTTC. Amino acids: CASSSMGGRAYNEQFF.

V and J are TRBV5-1 and TRBJ2-3, with TRBD1 identical over 9 bases. V lost 3 bases, J lost 0 bases, and 5 bases stayed unmatched. CDR1 is SGHRS, CDR2 YFSETQ, per germline. The CDR3 runs 16 residues. The CDR3 spells CASSWTGAFSTDTQYF. CDR3 sequence (DNA): TGCGCCAGCAGCTGGACAGGGGCTTTTAGCACAGATACGCAGTATTTT.

The rearrangement links TRBV28 to TRBJ2-7; TRBD1 might be the D (6 bases). There are 13 residues in the CDR3. The germline CDR1 and CDR2 sequences are MDHEN and SYDVKM. The V end was cut by 3 bases, the J end by 5 bases, with 11 bases between. The CDR3 DNA reads as TGTGCCAGCAGTTTTGGCCAGGGGAACGAGCAGTACTTC. Protein product: CASSFGQGNEQYF.

The chain carries TRBV6-6 and TRBJ2-7, with 11 bases lining up with TRBD2. This CDR3 is built from 14 residues. Trimming took 4 bases from V and 5 from J; bases not matched to a gene: 4. Germline lookup yields CDR1 MNHNY and CDR2 SVGAGI (reference sequence). This CDR3 reads CASSLLAGVNEQYF. CDR3 in DNA: TGTGCCAGCAGTTTACTAGCGGGAGTTAACGAGCAGTACTTC.

This clone was counted once. This sequence joins TRBV28 and TRBJ2-7; 11 bases map to TRBD1. CDR1 is MDHEN and CDR2 is SYDVKM in the germline V gene. CDR3 length: 18 amino acids. Trimming at V came to 3 bases and at J to 0 bases, leaving 10 bases not matched to a gene. The CDR3 coding sequence is TGTGCCAGCAGTTTCTCGCTAACCGGACAGGGGGCCTCCTACGAGCAGTACTTC. It yields the protein CASSFSLTGQGASYEQYF. Using reference TRBV28 and TRBJ2-7 for the parts outside the CDR3, the full variable domain is DVKVTQSSRYLVKRTGEKVFLECVQDMDHENMFWYRQDPGLGLRLIYFSYDVKMKEKGDIPEGYSVSREKKERFSLILESASTNQTSMYLCASSFSLTGQGASYEQYFGPGTRLTVT.

The V call is TRBV6-5, the J call TRBJ1-2, with 8 bases lining up with TRBD1. Germline V gene lookup returns CDR1 MNHEY and CDR2 SVGAGI. The CDR3 extends over 12 amino acids. J gave up 13 bases and V 0 bases, and 4 bases lay outside the gene matches. The CDR3 loop reads CASSYSDRVLTF. The CDR3 nucleotides read TGTGCCAGCAGTTACTCGGACAGGGTGCTCACCTTC.

The rearrangement links TRBV7-2 to TRBJ2-7; 10 positions match TRBD2. CDR3 length: 15 residues. With V trimmed by 2 bases and J by 0 bases, 1 base remained unmatched. Germline V gene sequence: CDR1 SGHTA, CDR2 FQGNSA. The CDR3 DNA sequence: TGTGCCAGCAGCTTAATAGCGGGAGGCTCCTACGAGCAGTACTTC. As protein: CASSLIAGGSYEQYF.

The genes are TRBV5-6 and TRBJ2-5; 9 nucleotides align to TRBD1. The end of the DNA is better explained by TRBJ2-7, so the J call may be wrong. The CDR3 covers 15 residues. From germline, CDR1 is SGHDT and CDR2 YYEEEE. The CDR3 reads CASREGTGTSYEQYF. The CDR3 DNA follows: TGTGCCAGCAGGGAGGGGACAGGGACCTCCTACGAGCAGTACTTC.

This chain connects TRBV6-5 to TRBJ2-2, with TRBD1 matching 9 bases. The CDR3 has 15 residues. The germline V gene encodes CDR1 MNHEY and CDR2 SVGAGI. V lost 8 bases, J lost 4 bases, and 8 bases stayed unmatched. CDR3 in DNA: TGTGCCAGCGGGAGGGGACAGGGCGCCACCGGGGAGCTGTTTTTT. It yields the protein CASGRGQGATGELFF.

This clone was counted once. The chain uses TRBV30 and TRBJ2-1; a possible D gene is TRBD1 (6 bases). This CDR3 region has 12 residues. Looked up from germline, CDR1 is GTSNPN and CDR2 is SVGIG (reference sequence). Trimming stripped 3 bases from V and 12 bases from J, with 15 bases between. The CDR3 DNA reads as TGTGCCTGGAGCCTACAGGGCCAAGGGCAGTTCTTC. Translating it yields CAWSLQGQGQFF.

A remark on this clone: A junction end diverges from the germline sequence, so it may reflect a read error. The chain uses TRBV29-1 and TRBJ1-2, with 8 bases identical to TRBD1. Per the germline V gene, CDR1 is SQVTM and CDR2 is ANQGSEA. The CDR3 contains 17 residues. For the CDR3, the DNA is TGCACCGTTGAACTATTTGGCAGGGGGCTCGGGGTGAGGGGCTACACCTTC. Translating it yields CTVELFGRGLGVRGYTF.

V gene TRBV28 combines with J gene TRBJ1-1; D unresolved. Germline V gene lookup returns CDR1 MDHEN and CDR2 SYDVKM. CDR3 length: 12 residues. V was clipped by 3 bases and J by 7 bases, with 9 bases between them. The CDR3 coding sequence is TGTGCCAGCAGTTTTGTTACGGTTGAAGCTTTCTTT. Translated, it gives CASSFVTVEAFF.

This chain uses TRBV4-3 with TRBJ1-5; D gene ambiguous. Deletions cut 0 bases from V and 6 bases from J, with 6 bases between. The germline V gene encodes CDR1 LGHNA and CDR2 YSLEER. The CDR3 is 13 amino acids. The CDR3 nucleotides read TGCGCCAGCAGCCAAGACCAATTTCAGCCCCAGCATTTT. Translating it yields CASSQDQFQPQHF.

The rearrangement joins TRBV18 to TRBJ1-6, with TRBD1 matching 7 bases. Trimming cost V 5 bases and J 7 bases; bases outside gene matches: 8. CDR1 KGHSH and CDR2 LQKENI come from the germline V gene. The CDR3 is made up of 15 amino acids. The CDR3 here is CASSEGTVINSPLHF. The DNA of the CDR3 is TGTGCCAGCTCAGAAGGGACAGTCATAAATTCACCCCTCCACTTT.

This chain links TRBV6-7 with TRBJ1-2; TRBD1 is a possible D gene (6 bases). TRBV6-7 is known as an ORF, though its function is uncertain. Trimming removed 0 bases from V and 0 bases from J, with 20 bases in between. The CDR3 is 19 amino acids. The CDR3 spells CASSYSNSSRTDPNYGYTF. The DNA for the CDR3 is TGTGCCAGCAGTTACTCGAATAGCTCTAGGACAGACCCTAACTATGGCTACACCTTC.

The V gene is TRBV6-5, the J gene TRBJ1-1; TRBD1 might be the D (6 bases). V lost 6 bases to trimming and J lost 4 bases, with 18 bases between them. Germline V gene lookup returns CDR1 MNHEY and CDR2 SVGAGI. This CDR3 has 15 residues. In DNA, the CDR3 is TGTGCCAGCAGCCCACAACAGGGATTTGCCACTGAAGCTTTCTTT. Its protein is CASSPQQGFATEAFF.

The rearrangement links TRBV6-6 to TRBJ2-7, with unresolved D. Germline V lookup: CDR1 MNHNY, CDR2 SVGAGI (reference sequence). The CDR3 extends over 15 amino acids. Trimming took off 5 bases at V and 1 base at J, with 15 bases between the two ends. The DNA of the CDR3 is TGTGCCAGCAGTCCGCTGATGCAGGCGTCCTACGAGCAGTACTTC. Amino acid sequence: CASSPLMQASYEQYF.

The V gene is TRBV5-1, the J gene TRBJ1-1; TRBD1 aligns across 8 bases. Germline V gene data show CDR1 as SGHRS and CDR2 as YFSETQ. The junction had 8 bases not matched to a gene; V was cut back by 4 bases and J by 0 bases. The CDR3 runs 16 residues. The CDR3 loop is CASSPGQGTMNTEAFF. CDR3 nucleotides: TGCGCCAGCAGCCCCGGACAGGGAACCATGAACACTGAAGCTTTCTTT.

The chain is built from TRBV27 and TRBJ1-1, with 7 positions matching TRBD1. In germline, CDR1 is MNHEY, CDR2 SMNVEV (reference sequence). The V gene end was trimmed by 3 bases and the J gene end by 0 bases; junction bases not matched to a gene: 4. The length of the CDR3 is 15 residues. CDR3 nucleotide sequence: TGTGCCAGCAGTTTGCAGGGGGTCGTGAACACTGAAGCTTTCTTT. Its protein is CASSLQGVVNTEAFF.

CDR3 sequence: CASSADSENTEAFF. The DNA for the CDR3 is TGTGCCAGCAGCGCGGACAGTGAGAACACTGAAGCTTTCTTT. The chain employs TRBV9 and TRBJ1-1; possibly TRBD1 for D (6 bases). The V end was cut by 3 bases, the J end by 1 base, with 10 bases between. CDR3 length: 14 amino acids. Germline CDR1 reads SGDLS; CDR2 reads YYNGEE.